Below, 24 T cell receptor beta chains from the same sample are listed, as sequenced in a study of T-cell reconstitution after alpha-beta-depleted transplantation in children. Unique molecular identifiers were built into the TCRbeta library. TCRdb reanalysed the PCR reads using MiXCR and keeps one entry per CDR3 protein. The table includes about 470,000 distinct CDR3 sequences, over 40% detected once. The source was PBMCs, collected before TCRalphabeta/CD19-depleted stem cell transplant. The receptor source for this set is a girl aged 2 to 9 with aplastic anemia, due to receive a stem cell transplant.

This clonotype showed up many times. The genes are TRBV7-2 and TRBJ2-2; TRBD2 matches 11 bases. V dropped 5 bases and J dropped 8; count of bases not matched to a gene: 7. The CDR3 has 15 amino acids. Germline V lookup: CDR1 SGHTA, CDR2 FQGNSA. The CDR3 sequence: CASSPLAGVAGELFF. As DNA, the CDR3 is TGTGCCAGCAGCCCACTAGCGGGAGTGGCTGGGGAGCTGTTTTTT.

The V gene is TRBV7-2, the J gene TRBJ2-2; a weak D match, TRBD2 (7 bases). This CDR3 is built from 17 residues. Trimming took off 6 bases at V and 4 bases at J, with 21 bases between the two ends. CDR1 and CDR2 from the germline V gene are SGHTA and FQGNSA. The CDR3 nucleotides read TGTGCCAGCAGTCTCTCGATGGGGGGGCCGGCCACCGGGGAGCTGTTTTTT. This gives the protein CASSLSMGGPATGELFF.

Many counts were recorded for this clonotype. V is TRBV7-6 and J is TRBJ2-3; the D gene is possibly TRBD1 (6 bases). Looked up from germline, CDR1 is SGHVS and CDR2 is FNYEAQ. V gave up 3 bases and J gave up 3 bases, with 22 bases separating them. The length of the CDR3 is 18 residues. CDR3 bases: TGTGCCAGCAGCTTCAGACAGGCCAAAGCAACGGCGACAGATACGCAGTATTTT. Translation gives CASSFRQAKATATDTQYF.

V usage is TRBV20-1 and J usage is TRBJ1-4, with unresolved D. Germline CDR1 is DFQATT and CDR2 is SNEGSKA (reference sequence). The CDR3 contains 14 residues. V was pared by 0 bases and J by 14 bases, with 19 bases between. CDR3 coding DNA: TGCAGTGCTAGAGATCCCACGGGCCTAACCAAGCTGTTTTTT. Translation gives CSARDPTGLTKLFF.

This clonotype was found many times. V and J are TRBV29-1 and TRBJ2-3; D not resolved. Between the trimmed V and J ends, which lost 1 base and 1 base, there was a span of 9 bases. CDR3 length: 14 amino acids. CDR1 is SQVTM and CDR2 is ANQGSEA in the germline V gene. The CDR3 loop reads CSVEGRGGTDTQYF. The CDR3 DNA follows: TGCAGCGTTGAAGGCCGAGGTGGCACAGATACGCAGTATTTT.

This clonotype was recorded at least ten times. This chain links TRBV12-3 or TRBV12-4 with TRBJ2-5, with 7 nucleotides matching TRBD1. With V trimmed by 2 bases and J by 1 base, 1 base remained unmatched. This CDR3 is built from 14 residues. This CDR3 reads CASSLRQGQETQYF. The CDR3 nucleotides are TGTGCCAGCAGTTTACGACAGGGCCAAGAGACCCAGTACTTC.

The rearrangement links TRBV24-1 to TRBJ2-6, with TRBD2 matching 11 bases. V shed 3 bases, J shed 0 bases, and the junction held 6 bases outside the gene matches. CDR3 size: 19 residues. Germline-derived CDR1 and CDR2 are KGHDR and SFDVKD. CDR3 DNA: TGTGCCACCAGTGATGCCAGGACTAGCGGGTACTCTGGGGCCAACGTCCTGACTTTC. Encoded protein: CATSDARTSGYSGANVLTF.

The chain couples TRBV9 to TRBJ2-1; TRBD2 aligns across 12 bases. V was clipped by 4 bases and J by 9 bases; unmatched bases: 8. CDR1 and CDR2 from the germline V gene are SGDLS and YYNGEE. The CDR3 covers 15 residues. The CDR3 sequence is CASSPRLAGAREQFF. The CDR3 bases are TGTGCCAGCAGCCCCAGACTAGCGGGAGCTCGTGAGCAGTTCTTC.

Written as DNA, the CDR3 is TGTGCCAGCAGTCGGCCCTTGGGCGGGGAAGAGACCCAGTACTTC. This translates into CASSRPLGGEETQYF. The rearrangement joins TRBV28 to TRBJ2-5; D is possibly TRBD2 (6 bases). Deletions cut 5 bases from V and 3 bases from J, with 16 bases between. Looked up from germline, CDR1 is MDHEN and CDR2 is SYDVKM. The CDR3 sequence is 15 residues long.

This clonotype was picked up a small number of times. The chain joins TRBV4-2 to TRBJ1-3, with TRBD1 as a possible D gene (5 bases). V shed 0 bases and J shed 0 bases, with 12 bases lying between them. Germline V gene lookup returns CDR1 LGHNA and CDR2 YNFKEQ. This CDR3 is 17 amino acids long. The CDR3 nucleotides read TGTGCCAGCAGCCAAGATGGTACAGGACCCTCTGGAAACACCATATATTTT. This gives the protein CASSQDGTGPSGNTIYF.

The chain carries TRBV15 and TRBJ1-4; no clear D. Germline-derived CDR1 and CDR2 are LNHNV and YYDKDF (reference sequence). V was shortened by 0 bases and J by 8 bases, with 10 bases between the two germline ends. This CDR3 has 14 residues. In DNA form, the CDR3 reads TGTGCCACCAGCAGAGATGCCAAAGGGGAAAAACTGTTTTTT. Translated: CATSRDAKGEKLFF.

This clonotype was recorded a few times. The CDR3 DNA reads TGTGCCACCAGCAGAGCCCCCCTAGAATACAATGAGCAGTTCTTC. Residues: CATSRAPLEYNEQFF. The V and J genes are TRBV15 and TRBJ2-1, with D uncertain. V lost 1 base to trimming and J lost 4 bases, with 11 bases between them. The CDR3 runs to 15 residues. Germline CDR1 reads LNHNV; CDR2 reads YYDKDF (reference sequence).

The gene calls are TRBV7-2 and TRBJ2-1; 8 bases fit TRBD1. V dropped 5 bases and J dropped 9; count of bases not matched to a gene: 12. The CDR3 has 15 amino acids. CDR1 is SGHTA and CDR2 is FQGNSA in the germline V gene. The CDR3 reads CASSPGDRRQGEQFF. CDR3 bases: TGTGCCAGCAGCCCTGGGGACAGGAGGCAGGGTGAGCAGTTCTTC. Using reference TRBV7-2 and TRBJ2-1 for the parts outside the CDR3, the full variable domain is GAGVSQSPSNKVTEKGKDVELRCDPISGHTALYWYRQSLGQGLEFLIYFQGNSAPDKSGLPSDRFSAERTGGSVSTLTIQRTQQEDSAVYLCASSPGDRRQGEQFFGPGTRLTVL.

The rearrangement uses TRBV6-6 and TRBJ1-2; D may be TRBD1 (5 bases). CDR3 length: 12 residues. Germline V gene data show CDR1 as MNHNY and CDR2 as SVGAGI (reference sequence). Trimming stripped 4 bases from V and 7 bases from J, with 10 bases between. CDR3 loop: CASSFGAAGYTF. CDR3 DNA: TGTGCCAGCAGTTTTGGGGCCGCTGGCTACACCTTC.

This clonotype was found once. This chain joins TRBV6-1 and TRBJ2-7; no firm D call. The CDR3 loop spans 14 amino acids. Trimming left V 6 bases short and J 3 bases short, with 15 bases between. Germline CDR1 reads MNHNS; CDR2 reads SASEGT. CDR3 in amino acids: CASSPDVLFYEQYF. The CDR3 coding sequence is TGTGCCAGCAGCCCGGACGTACTTTTCTACGAGCAGTACTTC.

This clonotype has more than one count but fewer than ten. The V call is TRBV20-1, the J call TRBJ1-5; D ambiguous. This CDR3 is 12 amino acids long. Trimming shortened V by 2 bases and J by 3 bases, and 5 bases separated the two germline ends. CDR1 and CDR2 from the germline V gene are DFQATT and SNEGSKA (reference sequence). CDR3 residues: CSARSSNQPQHF. The CDR3 nucleotides read TGCAGTGCTAGATCCTCCAATCAGCCCCAGCATTTT.

The chain couples TRBV20-1 to TRBJ2-7; D may be TRBD2 (6 bases). The germline gives CDR1 DFQATT, CDR2 SNEGSKA (reference sequence). The CDR3 is 15 amino acids. V was shortened by 2 bases and J by 4 bases, with 18 bases between the two germline ends. The CDR3 bases are TGCAGTGCTAGATCGGGACTCATTACGTTTTACGAGCAGTACTTC. Translated: CSARSGLITFYEQYF.

The V call is TRBV29-1, the J call TRBJ2-3; 7 bases fit TRBD2. CDR1 SQVTM and CDR2 ANQGSEA come from the germline V gene. The CDR3 spans 12 residues. J gave up 4 bases and V 7 bases, and 5 bases lay outside the gene matches. CDR3 DNA: TGCAGCGGGCGGGAGAACTCAGATACGCAGTATTTT. Translating it yields CSGRENSDTQYF.

This clonotype was detected only a few times. The chain is built from TRBV5-4 and TRBJ2-3; D gene uncertain. The length of the CDR3 is 14 residues. V lost 0 bases and J 7 bases, leaving 12 bases between the germline ends. Germline V gene sequence: CDR1 SGHNT, CDR2 YYREEE (reference sequence). The CDR3 region has the DNA TGTGCCAGCAGCTTGGAAGCGCTAGGGTATACGCAGTATTTT. Translation: CASSLEALGYTQYF.

The rearrangement uses TRBV4-1 and TRBJ2-3; D is unclear. CDR3 length equals 15 residues. Germline V gene data show CDR1 as MGHRA and CDR2 as YSYEKL. V gave up 4 bases and J gave up 5 bases, with 16 bases separating them. In DNA, the CDR3 is TGCGCCAGCAGCCTTGAAATTACGGGTAGAGATACGCAGTATTTT. It codes for CASSLEITGRDTQYF.

CDR3 loop: CASSPKDPTYNEQFF. CDR3 in DNA: TGTGCCAGCAGTCCCAAGGATCCTACGTACAATGAGCAGTTCTTC. The chain uses TRBV27 and TRBJ2-1; D is undetermined. CDR1 and CDR2 from the germline V gene are MNHEY and SMNVEV (reference sequence). V gave up 5 bases and J gave up 4 bases, with 15 bases separating them. The CDR3 loop spans 15 amino acids.

J is TRBJ1-2 and V is TRBV7-9; D unresolved. V was trimmed by 5 bases and J by 8 bases, leaving 24 bases between them. CDR1 and CDR2 from the germline V gene are SEHNR and FQNEAQ (reference sequence). The CDR3 sequence is 16 residues long. CDR3 loop: CASSTNVGQIVWGYTF. In DNA form, the CDR3 reads TGTGCCAGCAGCACCAATGTAGGCCAGATCGTTTGGGGCTACACCTTC.

This clonotype was counted at least ten times. V gene TRBV20-1 combines with J gene TRBJ2-7; possibly TRBD2 for D (6 bases). The ends were cut back, 0 bases at V and 0 bases at J, with 9 bases in the middle. Germline V lookup: CDR1 DFQATT, CDR2 SNEGSKA (reference sequence). The CDR3 consists of 14 residues. In nucleotides, the CDR3 is TGCAGTGCTAGAGAGGGACTCAACTCCTACGAGCAGTACTTC. Translated, it gives CSAREGLNSYEQYF.

This clonotype was picked up a small number of times. The chain carries TRBV20-1 and TRBJ2-7, with D perhaps assigned TRBD1 or TRBD2 (7 bases each). Trimming took 5 bases from V and 6 from J, leaving 20 bases between them. The germline CDR1 and CDR2 sequences are DFQATT and SNEGSKA (reference sequence). CDR3 length: 14 residues. The CDR3 nucleotides are TGCAGTGCTCACGGGGGGACAGTAACGGTCGAGCAGTACTTC. The encoded protein is CSAHGGTVTVEQYF.